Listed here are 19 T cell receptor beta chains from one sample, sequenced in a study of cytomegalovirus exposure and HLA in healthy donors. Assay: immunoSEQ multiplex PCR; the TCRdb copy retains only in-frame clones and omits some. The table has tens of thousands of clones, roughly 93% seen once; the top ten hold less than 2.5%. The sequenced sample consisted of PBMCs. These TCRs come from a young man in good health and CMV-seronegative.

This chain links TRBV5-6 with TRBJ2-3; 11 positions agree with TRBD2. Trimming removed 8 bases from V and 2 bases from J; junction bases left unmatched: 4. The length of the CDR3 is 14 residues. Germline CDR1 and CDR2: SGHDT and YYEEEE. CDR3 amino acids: CASLLAGDTDTQYF. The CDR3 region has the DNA TGTGCCAGTCTACTAGCGGGGGACACAGATACGCAGTATTTT.

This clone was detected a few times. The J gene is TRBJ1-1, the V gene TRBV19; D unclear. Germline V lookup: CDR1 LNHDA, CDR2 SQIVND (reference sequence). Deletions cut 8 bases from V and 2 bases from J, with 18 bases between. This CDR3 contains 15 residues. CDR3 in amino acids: CASGKAVSVNTEAFF. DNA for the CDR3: TGTGCCAGTGGAAAGGCGGTGTCAGTTAACACTGAAGCTTTCTTT.

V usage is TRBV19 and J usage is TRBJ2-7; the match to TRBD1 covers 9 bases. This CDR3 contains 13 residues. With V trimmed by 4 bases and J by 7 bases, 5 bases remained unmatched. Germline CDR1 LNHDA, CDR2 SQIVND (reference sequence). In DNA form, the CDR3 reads TGTGCCAGTAGTAGGACAGGGGTCGGAGAGCAGTACTTC. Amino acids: CASSRTGVGEQYF.

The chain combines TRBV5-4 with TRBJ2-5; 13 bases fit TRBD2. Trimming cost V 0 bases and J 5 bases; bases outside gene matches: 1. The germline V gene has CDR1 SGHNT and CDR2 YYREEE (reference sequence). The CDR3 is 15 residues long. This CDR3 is CASSLVLAGGETQYF. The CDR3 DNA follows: TGTGCCAGCAGCTTGGTACTAGCGGGAGGGGAGACCCAGTACTTC.

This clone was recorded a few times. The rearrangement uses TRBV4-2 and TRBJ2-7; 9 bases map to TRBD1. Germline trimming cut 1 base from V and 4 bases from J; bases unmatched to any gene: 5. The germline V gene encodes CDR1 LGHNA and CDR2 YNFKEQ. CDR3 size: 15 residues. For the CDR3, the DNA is TGTGCCAGCAGCCAAGGCCCGGGACAGGGATACGAGCAGTACTTC. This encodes CASSQGPGQGYEQYF.

The CDR3 here is CASSVGGSSTDTQYF. CDR3 nucleotide sequence: TGTGCCAGCAGCGTAGGTGGCTCTAGCACAGATACGCAGTATTTT. The chain recombines TRBV9 with TRBJ2-3; no firm D call. CDR1 is SGDLS, CDR2 YYNGEE, per germline. This CDR3 contains 15 residues. Between the trimmed V and J ends, which lost 0 bases and 0 bases, there was a span of 8 bases. The whole variable domain, remainder taken from reference TRBV9 and TRBJ2-3, is DSGVTQTPKHLITATGQRVTLRCSPRSGDLSVYWYQQSLDQGLQFLIQYYNGEERAKGNILERFSAQQFPDLHSELNLSSLELGDSALYFCASSVGGSSTDTQYFGPGTRLTVL.

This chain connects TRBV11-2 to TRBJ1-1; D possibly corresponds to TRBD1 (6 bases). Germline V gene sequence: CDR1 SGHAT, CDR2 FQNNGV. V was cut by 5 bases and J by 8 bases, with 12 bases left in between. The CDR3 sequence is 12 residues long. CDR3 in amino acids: CASSRVGAEAFF. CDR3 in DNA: TGTGCCAGCAGCCGAGTGGGGGCGGAAGCTTTCTTT.

The CDR3 reads CASSTTGDFSTDTQYF. The CDR3 DNA follows: TGTGCCAGCAGCACCACAGGGGACTTTAGCACAGATACGCAGTATTTT. The chain is built from TRBV7-3 and TRBJ2-3; the D gene is possibly TRBD1 (7 bases). Germline loops: CDR1 SGHTA, CDR2 FQGTGA. CDR3 size: 16 residues. V was pared by 5 bases and J by 0 bases, with 15 bases between.

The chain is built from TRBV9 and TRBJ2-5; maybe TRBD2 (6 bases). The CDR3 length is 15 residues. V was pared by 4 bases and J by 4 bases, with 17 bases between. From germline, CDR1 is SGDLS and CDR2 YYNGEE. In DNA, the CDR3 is TGTGCCAGCAGCCCTTTCGGAGGGGAGTTAGAGACCCAGTACTTC. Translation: CASSPFGGELETQYF.

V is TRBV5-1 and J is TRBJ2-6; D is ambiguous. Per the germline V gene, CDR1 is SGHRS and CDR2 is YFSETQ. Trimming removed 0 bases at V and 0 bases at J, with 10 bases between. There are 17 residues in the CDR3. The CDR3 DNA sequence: TGCGCCAGCAGCTTGGGCGTCGGTGGCTCTGGGGCCAACGTCCTGACTTTC. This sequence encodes CASSLGVGGSGANVLTF.

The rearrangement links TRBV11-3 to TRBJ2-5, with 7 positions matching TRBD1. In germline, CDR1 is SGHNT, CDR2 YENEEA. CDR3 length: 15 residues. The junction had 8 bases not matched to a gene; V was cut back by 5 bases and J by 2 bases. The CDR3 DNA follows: TGTGCCAGCAGCCAAGGGCCGGGACAGCAAGAGACCCAGTACTTC. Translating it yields CASSQGPGQQETQYF.

As DNA, the CDR3 is TGTGCCAGCAGTTCAGGGGGCCTCTACGAGCAGTACTTC. This gives the protein CASSSGGLYEQYF. The rearrangement uses TRBV27 and TRBJ2-7; TRBD1 matches at 8 bases. V lost 4 bases, J lost 3 bases, and 2 bases stayed unmatched. The CDR3 spans 13 residues. Germline V gene data show CDR1 as MNHEY and CDR2 as SMNVEV (reference sequence).

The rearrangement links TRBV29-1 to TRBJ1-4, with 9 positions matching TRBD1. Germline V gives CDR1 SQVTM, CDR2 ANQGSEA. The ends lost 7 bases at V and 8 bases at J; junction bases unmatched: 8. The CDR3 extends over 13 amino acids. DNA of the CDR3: TGCAGCGGAAGACAGGGGGTCGGGGAAAAACTGTTTTTT. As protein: CSGRQGVGEKLFF.

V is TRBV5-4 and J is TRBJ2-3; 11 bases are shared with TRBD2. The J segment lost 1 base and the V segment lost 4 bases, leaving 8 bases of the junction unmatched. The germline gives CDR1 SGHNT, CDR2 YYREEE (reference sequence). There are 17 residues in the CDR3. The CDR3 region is CASSVTSGSSGTDTQYF. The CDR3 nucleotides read TGTGCCAGCAGCGTCACTAGCGGGAGCTCGGGCACAGATACGCAGTATTTT.

The CDR3 nucleotides read TGTGCCAGCAGCAACAGGAACACTGAAGCTTTCTTT. This gives the protein CASSNRNTEAFF. This chain uses TRBV4-2 with TRBJ1-1; unclear D gene. The CDR3 has 12 amino acids. Trimming pared 5 bases from V and 1 base from J, leaving 5 bases between. The germline V gene encodes CDR1 LGHNA and CDR2 YNFKEQ.

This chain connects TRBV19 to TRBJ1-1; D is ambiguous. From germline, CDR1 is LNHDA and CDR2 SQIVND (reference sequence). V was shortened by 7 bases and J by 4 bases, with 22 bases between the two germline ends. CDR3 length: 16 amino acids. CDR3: CASTPGWERRVTEAFF. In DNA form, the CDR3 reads TGTGCCAGTACCCCTGGCTGGGAGAGGCGAGTCACTGAAGCTTTCTTT.

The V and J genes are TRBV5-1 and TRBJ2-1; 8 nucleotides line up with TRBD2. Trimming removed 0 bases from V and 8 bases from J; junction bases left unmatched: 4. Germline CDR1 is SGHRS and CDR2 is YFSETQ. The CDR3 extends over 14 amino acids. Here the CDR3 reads CASSLGLARDEQFF. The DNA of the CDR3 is TGCGCCAGCAGCTTGGGACTAGCGAGGGATGAGCAGTTCTTC.

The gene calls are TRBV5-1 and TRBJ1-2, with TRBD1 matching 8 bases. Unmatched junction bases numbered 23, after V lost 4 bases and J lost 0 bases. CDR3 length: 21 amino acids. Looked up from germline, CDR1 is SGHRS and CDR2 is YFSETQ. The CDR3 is CASSLRGGAGGADSANYGYTF. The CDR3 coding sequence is TGCGCCAGCAGCCTGAGGGGAGGGGCAGGGGGCGCTGATTCCGCTAACTATGGCTACACCTTC.

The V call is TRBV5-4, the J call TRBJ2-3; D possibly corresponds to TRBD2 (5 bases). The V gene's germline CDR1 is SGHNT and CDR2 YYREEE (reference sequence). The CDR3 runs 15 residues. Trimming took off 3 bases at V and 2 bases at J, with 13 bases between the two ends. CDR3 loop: CASSYLSDYTDTQYF. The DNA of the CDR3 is TGTGCCAGCAGCTACCTAAGCGACTACACAGATACGCAGTATTTT.